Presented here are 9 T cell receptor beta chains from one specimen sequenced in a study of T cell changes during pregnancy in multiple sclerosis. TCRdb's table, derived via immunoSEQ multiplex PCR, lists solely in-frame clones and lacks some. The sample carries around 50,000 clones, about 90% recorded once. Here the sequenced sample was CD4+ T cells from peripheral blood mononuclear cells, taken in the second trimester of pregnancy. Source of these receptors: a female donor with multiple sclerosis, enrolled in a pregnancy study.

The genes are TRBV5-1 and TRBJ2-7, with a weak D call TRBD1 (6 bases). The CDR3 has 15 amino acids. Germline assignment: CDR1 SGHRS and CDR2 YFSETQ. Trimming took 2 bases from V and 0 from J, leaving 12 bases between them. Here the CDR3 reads CASSLGVGGSYEQYF. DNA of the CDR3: TGCGCCAGCAGCTTAGGAGTAGGGGGCTCCTACGAGCAGTACTTC. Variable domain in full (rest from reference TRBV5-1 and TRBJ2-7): KAGVTQTPRYLIKTRGQQVTLSCSPISGHRSVSWYQQTPGQGLQFLFEYFSETQRNKGNFPGRFSGRQFSNSRSEMNVSTLELGDSALYLCASSLGVGGSYEQYFGPGTRLTVT.

CDR3 sequence (DNA): TGTGCCAGCGGGGCTAGCGGCACAGATACGCAGTATTTT. It codes for CASGASGTDTQYF. This chain joins TRBV6-6 and TRBJ2-3, with a weak D call TRBD2 (6 bases). Germline V lookup: CDR1 MNHNY, CDR2 SVGAGI (reference sequence). This CDR3 comprises 13 residues. The V end lost 8 bases, the J end lost 1 base, and 10 bases lay between the germline ends.

CDR3 nucleotide sequence: TGTGCCAGCAGTGGACTAGGTGCTAGCACAGATACGCAGTATTTT. This translates into CASSGLGASTDTQYF. The gene calls are TRBV2 and TRBJ2-3, with a tentative D call TRBD2 (6 bases). V was cut by 4 bases and J by 0 bases, with 11 bases left in between. There are 15 residues in the CDR3. The V gene's germline CDR1 is SNHLY and CDR2 FYNNEI.

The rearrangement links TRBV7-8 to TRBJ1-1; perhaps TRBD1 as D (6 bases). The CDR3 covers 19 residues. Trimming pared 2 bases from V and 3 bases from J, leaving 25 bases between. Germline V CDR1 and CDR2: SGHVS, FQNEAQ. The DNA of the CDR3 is TGTGCCAGCAGCTTATTTTGGGTGGCGGCAGGGGCGGCTTACACTGAAGCTTTCTTT. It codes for CASSLFWVAAGAAYTEAFF.

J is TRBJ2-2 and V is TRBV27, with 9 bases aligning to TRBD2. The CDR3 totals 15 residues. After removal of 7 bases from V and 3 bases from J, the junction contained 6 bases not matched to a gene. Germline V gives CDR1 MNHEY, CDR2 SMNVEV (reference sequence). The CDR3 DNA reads TGTGCCAGCAACCGCGGGAGGGCCTACACCGGGGAGCTGTTTTTT. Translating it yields CASNRGRAYTGELFF.

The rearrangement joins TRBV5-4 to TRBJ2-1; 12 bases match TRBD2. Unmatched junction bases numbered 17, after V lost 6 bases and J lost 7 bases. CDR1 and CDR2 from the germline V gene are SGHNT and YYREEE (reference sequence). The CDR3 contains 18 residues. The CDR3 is CASTSEGASGRGWNEQFF. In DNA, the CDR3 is TGTGCCAGCACCTCGGAGGGTGCTAGCGGGAGGGGCTGGAATGAGCAGTTCTTC.

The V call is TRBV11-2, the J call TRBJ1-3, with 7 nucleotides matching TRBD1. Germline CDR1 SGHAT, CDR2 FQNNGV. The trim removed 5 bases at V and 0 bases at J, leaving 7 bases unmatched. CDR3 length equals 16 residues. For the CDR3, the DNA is TGTGCCAGCAGCCCCGACAGGGTTTCCTCTGGAAACACCATATATTTT. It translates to CASSPDRVSSGNTIYF.

CDR3 bases: TGTGCCAGCCTTGGCCCTAGGCCCTCCTACGAGCAGTACTTC. Its protein product is CASLGPRPSYEQYF. The gene calls are TRBV6-7 and TRBJ2-7; no reliable D call. TRBV6-7 qualifies as an ORF whose function is uncertain. V lost 8 bases, J lost 0 bases, and 14 bases lay in between. The CDR3 spans 14 residues.

The CDR3 coding sequence is TGTGCCAGTAGTCTATCGGGACAGGGGAATCAGCCCCAGCATTTT. This translates into CASSLSGQGNQPQHF. The rearrangement joins TRBV19 to TRBJ1-5; 10 bases align to TRBD1. The CDR3 loop spans 15 amino acids. V shed 5 bases and J 4 bases; nucleotides not matched to a gene: 5. Per germline, CDR1 LNHDA and CDR2 SQIVND (reference sequence).